This TCR beta chain was observed in a study of identical twins. Comments on this clonotype: Its cognate antigen is unknown.

Every sampled donor was Caucasian and healthy. Study results and limitations: Part of the zero-insertion signal could reflect confounding by invariant MAIT and iNKT cells. Excess low generation probability was seen in twin-shared out-of-frame alpha sequences. Whereas memory repertoires showed no such difference, abundant cord blood beta clonotypes carried fewer insertions.

MiXCR, applied by TCRdb to the 5' RACE reads, yields one record per CDR3 protein. The profile shows around 1.7 million distinct CDR3 sequences, under 35% of them singletons. Looked up from germline, CDR1 is MGHDK and CDR2 is SYGVNS. The CDR3 runs to 15 residues. Germline trimming cut 1 base from V and 3 bases from J; bases unmatched to any gene: 6. Sequencing input: cord blood. This chain joins TRBV25-1 and TRBJ2-7, with 7 bases lining up with TRBD1. This TCR came from a newborn girl in good health. CDR3 in amino acids: CASSESGTAIYEQYF. In nucleotides, the CDR3 is TGTGCCAGCAGTGAATCCGGGACAGCGATCTACGAGCAGTACTTC.